The rows below give T cell receptor beta chains drawn from one sample of a study of blood T cell repertoires in COVID-19. Data came from immunoSEQ multiplex PCR; TCRdb stores just in-frame clones and leaves some out. The sample carries around 180,000 clones, about 87% recorded once. Sequenced material: peripheral blood. These receptors originate from a man between 60 and 75 years old with acute or convalescent COVID-19. Both conserved end residues are part of each CDR3. D genes are given only for firm matches. Clone size is shown for a subset of rows, as once, few, many or a class of expanded clone.

d_gene: NA
abundance: NA
v_gene: TRBV19
j_gene: TRBJ1-5
CDR3aa: CASSKQTGQYQPQHF
CDR3nt: TGTGCCAGTAGTAAGCAGACAGGTCAGTATCAGCCCCAGCATTTT

d_gene: NA
abundance: NA
v_gene: TRBV6-5
j_gene: TRBJ1-3
CDR3aa: CASSFGPLYTIYF
CDR3nt: TGTGCCAGCAGTTTCGGTCCATTATACACCATATATTTT

d_gene: TRBD2
abundance: NA
v_gene: TRBV4-3
j_gene: TRBJ2-7
CDR3aa: CASSQGLADSYEQYF
CDR3nt: TGCGCCAGCAGCCAAGGACTAGCGGACTCCTACGAGCAGTACTTC

d_gene: TRBD1
abundance: NA
v_gene: TRBV5-1
j_gene: TRBJ1-1
CDR3aa: CASSFKTGSMNTEAFF
CDR3nt: TGCGCCAGCAGCTTCAAGACAGGGAGTATGAACACTGAAGCTTTCTTT

d_gene: TRBD1
abundance: NA
v_gene: TRBV10-3
j_gene: TRBJ1-5
CDR3aa: CAISTAGQNNQPQHF
CDR3nt: TGTGCCATCAGTACTGCGGGACAGAACAATCAGCCCCAGCATTTT

d_gene: NA
abundance: NA
v_gene: TRBV25-1
j_gene: TRBJ1-1
CDR3aa: CASSEEGGTGAEAFF
CDR3nt: TGTGCCAGCAGTGAAGAAGGAGGGACGGGCGCTGAAGCTTTCTTT

d_gene: NA
abundance: NA
v_gene: TRBV7-2
j_gene: TRBJ1-2
CDR3aa: CASSFSGSGGYTF
CDR3nt: TGTGCCAGCAGCTTCTCCGGGAGCGGCGGCTACACCTTC

d_gene: NA
abundance: few
v_gene: TRBV23-1
j_gene: TRBJ1-4
CDR3aa: CASSTYHRLFGNEKLFF
CDR3nt: TGCGCCAGCAGTACTTACCACAGGCTCTTCGGGAATGAAAAACTGTTTTTT

d_gene: TRBD1
abundance: NA
v_gene: TRBV9
j_gene: TRBJ2-1
CDR3aa: CASSVGPTTTGPKGEQFF
CDR3nt: TGTGCCAGCAGCGTAGGCCCGACGACGACAGGGCCAAAGGGTGAGCAGTTCTTC

d_gene: NA
abundance: NA
v_gene: TRBV6-5
j_gene: TRBJ1-1
CDR3aa: CASSYGSGLNTEAFF
CDR3nt: TGTGCCAGCAGTTACGGGTCAGGGTTAAACACTGAAGCTTTCTTT

d_gene: NA
abundance: NA
v_gene: TRBV2
j_gene: TRBJ2-7
CDR3aa: CASSGQAYEQYF
CDR3nt: TGTGCCAGCAGTGGACAAGCCTACGAGCAGTACTTC

d_gene: TRBD1
abundance: NA
v_gene: TRBV28
j_gene: TRBJ1-1
CDR3aa: CASQTGLNTEAFF
CDR3nt: TGTGCCAGTCAGACAGGGCTAAACACTGAAGCTTTCTTT

d_gene: NA
abundance: NA
v_gene: TRBV7-7
j_gene: TRBJ2-5
CDR3aa: CASSLGGAEGETQYF
CDR3nt: TGTGCCAGCAGCTTAGGCGGGGCCGAGGGGGAGACCCAGTACTTC

d_gene: TRBD2
abundance: NA
v_gene: TRBV6-2/TRBV6-3
j_gene: TRBJ2-5
CDR3aa: CASSYGAGGPDETQYF
CDR3nt: TGTGCCAGCAGTTACGGAGCGGGAGGGCCTGACGAGACCCAGTACTTC

d_gene: TRBD1
abundance: NA
v_gene: TRBV30
j_gene: TRBJ2-7
CDR3aa: CAWSPYIDRADGEQYF
CDR3nt: TGTGCCTGGAGTCCTTACATAGACAGGGCGGATGGCGAGCAGTACTTC

d_gene: TRBD1
abundance: NA
v_gene: TRBV27
j_gene: TRBJ1-3
CDR3aa: CASSLTGVGSGNTIYF
CDR3nt: TGTGCCAGCAGTTTGACAGGGGTAGGCTCTGGAAACACCATATATTTT

d_gene: TRBD2
abundance: once
v_gene: TRBV6-2/TRBV6-3
j_gene: TRBJ2-4
CDR3aa: CASSYSIEWGLAVAKNIQYF
CDR3nt: TGTGCCAGCAGTTACTCGATCGAATGGGGACTAGCTGTAGCCAAAAACATTCAGTACTTC

d_gene: NA
abundance: NA
v_gene: TRBV6-1
j_gene: TRBJ1-2
CDR3aa: CASSETGSGTF
CDR3nt: TGTGCCAGCAGTGAAACAGGCTCGGGCACCTTC

d_gene: NA
abundance: NA
v_gene: TRBV6-5
j_gene: TRBJ2-3
CDR3aa: CASPHSGNTDTQYF
CDR3nt: TGTGCCAGCCCACATTCAGGGAACACAGATACGCAGTATTTT

d_gene: TRBD1
abundance: NA
v_gene: TRBV24-1
j_gene: TRBJ2-3
CDR3aa: CATSDYKTGVTDTQYF
CDR3nt: TGTGCCACCAGTGACTATAAGACAGGGGTAACAGATACGCAGTATTTT

d_gene: TRBD2
abundance: NA
v_gene: TRBV5-1
j_gene: TRBJ2-3
CDR3aa: CASSPGLAGPTDTQYF
CDR3nt: TGCGCCAGCAGCCCGGGACTAGCGGGACCCACAGATACGCAGTATTTT

d_gene: NA
abundance: NA
v_gene: TRBV5-6
j_gene: TRBJ1-4
CDR3aa: CASSLYGNEKLFF
CDR3nt: TGTGCCAGCAGCTTGTACGGGAATGAAAAACTGTTTTTT

d_gene: TRBD2
abundance: NA
v_gene: TRBV5-1
j_gene: TRBJ2-1
CDR3aa: CASSMRLAGASEQFF
CDR3nt: TGCGCCAGCAGCATGAGACTAGCGGGAGCGAGTGAGCAGTTCTTC

d_gene: TRBD2
abundance: NA
v_gene: TRBV5-4
j_gene: TRBJ2-5
CDR3aa: CATGLAGGGETQYF
CDR3nt: TGTGCCACAGGACTAGCGGGGGGCGGGGAGACCCAGTACTTC

d_gene: NA
abundance: NA
v_gene: TRBV10-3
j_gene: TRBJ1-6
CDR3aa: CATRQESSYNSPLHF
CDR3nt: TGTGCCACCCGACAGGAGAGCTCCTATAATTCACCCCTCCACTTT